This is a list of T cell receptor beta chains from one sample in a study of blood T cells in healthy people across ages. TCRdb passed the 5' RACE reads through MiXCR, listing each CDR3 protein once. The sample yields about 1.4 million distinct CDR3 sequences, around 59% seen once. Sequenced: blood. The receptors shown here come from a man between 18 and 35 years old in good health. CDR3s include the opening cysteine and the closing phenylalanine or tryptophan. D genes are given only for firm matches. The size field is filled for only some rows; it gives once, few, many or a size class.

d_gene,v_gene,j_gene,abundance,CDR3aa,CDR3nt
TRBD1,TRBV5-1,TRBJ2-3,few,CASSFLPGQTTDTQYF,TGCGCCAGCAGCTTCCTACCGGGACAGACCACAGATACGCAGTATTTT
.,TRBV20-1,TRBJ1-2,.,CSAPPQGYDYTF,TGCAGTGCTCCACCGCAGGGCTATGACTACACCTTC
.,TRBV12-3/TRBV12-4,TRBJ1-5,once,CASSLNQGRQPQHF,TGTGCCAGCAGTTTAAATCAGGGGCGCCAGCCCCAGCATTTT
.,TRBV4-1,TRBJ2-5,.,CASSQDGGHQETQYF,TGCGCCAGCAGCCAAGACGGGGGACACCAAGAGACCCAGTACTTC
.,TRBV5-1,TRBJ2-3,.,CASSQFGGGSTDTQYF,TGCGCCAGCAGCCAATTTGGCGGGGGCAGCACAGATACGCAGTATTTT
TRBD1,TRBV3-1,TRBJ2-4,.,CASSQRRGQGTIQYF,TGTGCCAGCAGCCAACGGAGGGGACAGGGGACCATTCAGTACTTC
.,TRBV4-3,TRBJ1-2,.,CASSQDTEDFYGYTF,TGCGCCAGCAGCCAAGATACGGAAGACTTTTATGGCTACACCTTC
TRBD1,TRBV6-2/TRBV6-3,TRBJ1-2,.,CASSYSNWQTGNGYTF,TGTGCCAGCAGTTACTCGAATTGGCAGACAGGGAATGGCTACACCTTC
TRBD1,TRBV9,TRBJ2-7,.,CASSGRGLRDEQYF,TGTGCCAGCAGCGGCAGGGGGCTACGGGACGAGCAGTACTTC
.,TRBV20-1,TRBJ2-6,.,CSARDRAVSSGANVLTF,TGCAGTGCTAGAGATCGGGCAGTTAGCTCTGGGGCCAACGTCCTGACTTTC
.,TRBV12-3/TRBV12-4,TRBJ2-5,.,CASRPQGFGETQYF,TGTGCCAGCAGGCCTCAAGGGTTTGGGGAGACCCAGTACTTC
TRBD2,TRBV12-3/TRBV12-4,TRBJ2-1,.,CASSPAREREGLVCNEQFF,TGTGCCAGCAGTCCTGCCCGTGAGCGGGAGGGCCTGGTCTGCAATGAGCAGTTCTTC
TRBD2,TRBV5-6,TRBJ2-5,.,CASSLPRLAGDAGTQYF,TGTGCCAGCAGCTTGCCACGACTAGCGGGAGACGCGGGGACCCAGTACTTC
TRBD2,TRBV5-1,TRBJ2-7,.,CASSLGLAGDERYF,TGCGCCAGCAGCTTGGGACTAGCGGGAGACGAGCGGTACTTC
.,TRBV28,TRBJ2-3,few,CASRLGTSTDTQYF,TGTGCCAGCCGGCTGGGTACTAGCACAGATACGCAGTATTTT
TRBD2,TRBV20-1,TRBJ2-5,.,CSATSGNRGETQYF,TGCAGTGCCACCAGCGGGAACAGAGGAGAGACCCAGTACTTC
.,TRBV5-1,TRBJ2-1,.,CASSLEPGIYNEQFF,TGCGCCAGCAGCTTGGAGCCGGGAATCTACAATGAGCAGTTCTTC
TRBD1,TRBV2,TRBJ1-4,.,CASSLKRQGTYQAATNEKLFF,TGTGCCAGCAGCCTAAAACGACAGGGAACTTACCAAGCGGCAACTAATGAAAAACTGTTTTTT
TRBD2,TRBV29-1,TRBJ2-3,.,CSVERGSSSTDTQYF,TGCAGCGTTGAGCGGGGGTCCTCAAGCACAGATACGCAGTATTTT
.,TRBV21-1,TRBJ2-7,few,CASTLGTLIEQYF,TGTGCCAGCACCTTAGGGACTTTAATCGAGCAGTACTTC
.,TRBV6-2/TRBV6-3,TRBJ2-7,.,CASKPDSVFYEQYF,TGTGCCAGCAAACCGGACAGCGTTTTCTACGAGCAGTACTTC
.,TRBV6-2/TRBV6-3,TRBJ1-5,.,CASSYSVTTNQPQHF,TGTGCCAGCAGTTACTCGGTCACCACCAATCAGCCCCAGCATTTT
.,TRBV6-5,TRBJ1-6,few,CASSYSGGDSPLHF,TGTGCCAGCAGTTACTCTGGCGGGGATTCACCCCTCCACTTT
TRBD1,TRBV12-3/TRBV12-4,TRBJ2-2,.,CASSLYRGYTGELFF,TGTGCCAGCAGTTTATACAGGGGATACACCGGGGAGCTGTTTTTT
TRBD1,TRBV20-1,TRBJ1-2,.,CSAPGQQPSYGYTF,TGCAGTGCTCCGGGACAGCAGCCAAGTTATGGCTACACCTTC
.,TRBV20-1,TRBJ2-5,.,CSARRGVETQYF,TGCAGTGCTAGGAGGGGTGTAGAGACCCAGTACTTC
.,TRBV7-8,TRBJ1-2,.,CASSPSEGSSYGYTF,TGTGCCAGCAGCCCTAGTGAAGGGTCCAGCTATGGCTACACCTTC
TRBD1,TRBV5-5,TRBJ2-7,once,CASSAGTGAFEQYF,TGTGCCAGCAGCGCCGGGACAGGGGCATTCGAGCAGTACTTC
TRBD1,TRBV29-1,TRBJ1-2,.,CSVKGGQDNPTTNYGYTF,TGCAGCGTTAAGGGGGGACAGGACAACCCGACTACTAACTATGGCTACACCTTC
TRBD2,TRBV27,TRBJ2-2,.,CASPSGGGTGELFF,TGTGCCAGCCCCAGCGGGGGGGGTACCGGGGAGCTGTTTTTT
.,TRBV29-1,TRBJ2-7,.,CSVEEARQTTYEQYF,TGCAGCGTTGAAGAAGCGAGACAGACAACCTACGAGCAGTACTTC
.,TRBV7-2,TRBJ2-3,.,CASSLVGFGGRRADTQYF,TGTGCCAGCAGCTTAGTTGGATTCGGCGGCAGACGAGCAGATACGCAGTATTTT
.,TRBV7-8,TRBJ2-7,.,CASSPVPPGTYEQYF,TGTGCCAGCAGCCCAGTTCCCCCAGGTACCTACGAGCAGTACTTC
TRBD1,TRBV20-1,TRBJ2-7,.,CSARTGVLREQYF,TGCAGTGCCAGAACAGGGGTCTTGAGGGAGCAGTACTTC
.,TRBV6-5,TRBJ2-3,.,CASSYTARATDTQYF,TGTGCCAGCAGTTACACCGCCAGGGCGACAGATACGCAGTATTTT
TRBD1,TRBV3-1,TRBJ2-7,.,CASSLRDRWWYEQYF,TGTGCCAGCAGCCTCCGGGACAGATGGTGGTACGAGCAGTACTTC
TRBD2,TRBV20-1,TRBJ2-1,.,CSPSGASGGSNEQFF,TGCAGTCCGAGTGGGGCTAGCGGGGGGTCAAATGAGCAGTTCTTC
TRBD1,TRBV10-3,TRBJ2-7,few,CAISTGANKYEQYF,TGTGCCATCAGTACAGGGGCCAATAAGTACGAGCAGTACTTC
.,TRBV4-1,TRBJ2-3,.,CASTPGPLTVPDTQYF,TGCGCCAGCACCCCGGGACCCCTCACAGTACCAGATACGCAGTATTTT
TRBD2,TRBV10-3,TRBJ2-7,few,CAINSGASSYEQYF,TGTGCCATCAATAGCGGGGCCTCGTCCTACGAGCAGTACTTC
TRBD2,TRBV7-9,TRBJ2-5,.,CASSLDSSGGLQETQYF,TGTGCCAGCAGCTTAGATTCTAGCGGGGGCCTCCAAGAGACCCAGTACTTC
TRBD2,TRBV2,TRBJ2-1,.,CASKGRGGLLGNEQFF,TGTGCCAGCAAGGGGAGGGGAGGGCTTTTGGGCAATGAGCAGTTCTTC
TRBD1,TRBV7-6,TRBJ2-1,.,CASSLGGVWTGGFNEQFF,TGTGCCAGCAGCTTAGGGGGGGTTTGGACAGGGGGATTCAATGAGCAGTTCTTC
.,TRBV27,TRBJ2-7,.,CASSRLGGFGWVGYEQYF,TGTGCCAGCAGTAGGTTGGGGGGCTTTGGTTGGGTAGGATACGAGCAGTACTTC
.,TRBV9,TRBJ2-1,.,CASSVVLGTYNEQFF,TGTGCCAGCAGCGTAGTCCTGGGTACCTACAATGAGCAGTTCTTC
TRBD1,TRBV6-5,TRBJ2-7,.,CASSPRQGFSYEQYF,TGTGCCAGCAGTCCGAGACAGGGTTTCTCCTACGAGCAGTACTTC
.,TRBV11-2,TRBJ1-1,.,CASSVGWDTEAFF,TGTGCCAGCAGCGTAGGGTGGGACACTGAAGCTTTCTTT
.,TRBV4-1,TRBJ2-3,.,CASSQEGTGGTTSTDTQYF,TGCGCCAGCAGCCAAGAGGGGACGGGGGGCACAACTAGCACAGATACGCAGTATTTT
TRBD2,TRBV6-5,TRBJ2-4,.,CASSYASGVLYF,TGTGCCAGCAGTTACGCTAGCGGGGTATTGTACTTC
.,TRBV20-1,TRBJ2-1,once,CSARDLLTYNEQFF,TGCAGTGCTAGAGATTTACTAACCTACAATGAGCAGTTCTTC
.,TRBV12-3/TRBV12-4,TRBJ1-1,.,CASSYSAMNTEAFF,TGTGCCAGCAGTTACAGCGCTATGAACACTGAAGCTTTCTTT
.,TRBV27,TRBJ1-1,.,CASSFRGGHKNTEAFF,TGTGCCAGCAGTTTCCGAGGGGGGCACAAGAACACTGAAGCTTTCTTT
TRBD1,TRBV15,TRBJ2-5,.,CATSRDLWGQGDQETQYF,TGTGCCACCAGCAGAGATCTCTGGGGACAGGGAGATCAAGAGACCCAGTACTTC
TRBD1,TRBV2,TRBJ1-2,.,CASSETPTGFGYGYTF,TGTGCCAGCAGTGAGACCCCGACAGGGTTCGGCTATGGCTACACCTTC
TRBD1,TRBV29-1,TRBJ2-1,.,CGVEGGGDRGYNEQFF,TGCGGCGTTGAGGGCGGCGGGGACAGGGGGTACAATGAGCAGTTCTTC
.,TRBV29-1,TRBJ1-2,few,CSVASGAGYTF,TGCAGCGTTGCATCGGGGGCTGGCTACACCTTC
TRBD1,TRBV15,TRBJ2-6,.,CATSTGTGFSGANVLTF,TGTGCCACCAGCACCGGGACAGGGTTTAGTGGGGCCAACGTCCTGACTTTC
TRBD1,TRBV12-3/TRBV12-4,TRBJ1-5,.,CASTRQGAGNQPQHF,TGTGCCAGCACTCGCCAGGGGGCTGGGAATCAGCCCCAGCATTTT
TRBD2,TRBV7-9,TRBJ2-3,.,CASSYGLAGRTDTQYF,TGTGCCAGCAGCTACGGACTAGCGGGCCGCACAGATACGCAGTATTTT